The rows below give T cell receptor beta chains drawn from one sample of a study of blood T cell repertoires in COVID-19. Clones were sequenced by immunoSEQ multiplex PCR, and TCRdb holds only the in-frame ones, with some missing. Seen here are around 46,000 clones, about 89% observed once, and the top ten hold about 16%. Specimen: peripheral blood. The origin of the receptors is a man in his 60s with active or convalescent COVID-19. Both conserved end residues are part of each CDR3. The D gene is left open where the match is weak. Clone size is not always given. Where it is, it says once, few, many or a class for expanded clones.

V gene	clone size	D gene	J gene	CDR3 protein	CDR3 DNA
TRBV9	-	-	TRBJ2-6	CASSPRQGWERSGANVLTF	TGTGCCAGCAGCCCACGTCAGGGTTGGGAACGCTCTGGGGCCAACGTCCTGACTTTC
TRBV12-3/TRBV12-4	few	TRBD2	TRBJ2-5	CASSLLAEETQYF	TGTGCCAGCAGCCTACTAGCGGAAGAGACCCAGTACTTC
TRBV2	-	-	TRBJ1-5	CASRGGGEGQPQHF	TGTGCCAGCAGGGGTGGGGGGGAAGGTCAGCCCCAGCATTTT
TRBV30	-	-	TRBJ1-5	CAWSRDSRDQPQHF	TGTGCCTGGAGTCGGGACTCAAGGGATCAGCCCCAGCATTTT
TRBV6-2/TRBV6-3	few	TRBD1	TRBJ2-7	CASSPPGQGSYEQYF	TGTGCCAGCAGTCCACCGGGACAGGGCTCCTACGAGCAGTACTTC
TRBV28	-	TRBD1	TRBJ2-7	CASLREGTGGAWQYF	TGTGCCTCTCTAAGGGAGGGGACAGGGGGCGCGTGGCAGTACTTC
TRBV30	-	TRBD1	TRBJ1-1	CAWRRDRATEAFF	TGTGCCTGGAGGCGGGACAGGGCGACTGAAGCTTTCTTT
TRBV6-5	-	-	TRBJ1-1	CASCRTMNTEAFF	TGTGCCAGCTGCAGAACTATGAACACTGAAGCTTTCTTT
TRBV19	-	-	TRBJ2-1	CASSLSGYNEQFF	TGTGCCAGTAGTCTTAGCGGTTACAATGAGCAGTTCTTC
TRBV10-3	few	TRBD2	TRBJ2-1	CATLAGDYNEQFF	TGTGCCACCCTAGCGGGGGACTACAATGAGCAGTTCTTC
TRBV20-1	-	-	TRBJ1-5	CSASLAYSNQPQHF	TGCAGTGCTAGTCTGGCATATAGCAATCAGCCCCAGCATTTT
TRBV10-3	-	TRBD1	TRBJ1-1	CAISEQDRGQLCF	TGTGCCATCAGTGAACAGGACAGGGGGCAATTGTGCTTT
TRBV4-1	-	TRBD2	TRBJ2-1	CASSQDPPGGTLNEQFF	TGCGCCAGCAGCCAAGATCCCCCCGGGGGGACTCTCAATGAGCAGTTCTTC
TRBV27	-	-	TRBJ1-6	CASGQSSYNSPLHF	TGTGCCAGCGGACAGAGCTCCTATAATTCACCCCTCCACTTT
TRBV3-1/TRBV3-2	-	TRBD1	TRBJ1-2	CASSRLAGQGDYGYTF	TGTGCCAGCAGCCGCCTAGCTGGGCAGGGGGACTATGGCTACACCTTC